The clone carrying this T cell receptor beta chain was seen a handful of times. This CDR3 is built from 12 residues. The V gene's germline CDR1 is KGHSH and CDR2 LQKENI. V was shortened by 3 bases and J by 3 bases, with 5 bases between the two germline ends. This record comes from a study of blood T cell repertoires in COVID-19. Some clones are missing from TCRdb's copy, which holds only in-frame ones; the method was immunoSEQ multiplex PCR. The sample has 110,000 or so clones, around 81% seen once; the top ten hold 8% to 10%. The chain couples TRBV18 to TRBJ1-2; D uncertain. Specimen: peripheral blood. The TCR sequence derives from a woman aged 70-85 years with acute or convalescent COVID-19. In nucleotides, the CDR3 is TGTGCCAGCTCACCCCGAGACTATGGCTACACCTTC. Protein sequence: CASSPRDYGYTF.